A single sample gave rise to the 19 T cell receptor beta chains below, sequenced in a study of Tregs in tolerant kidney transplant recipients. The table came from immunoSEQ multiplex PCR; TCRdb's copy has only in-frame clones and leaves some out. The sample includes tens of thousands of clones, around 83% of them seen just once. Sequencing used CD4+ T cells from blood. Receptors were obtained from a human donor in good health.

The chain links TRBV6-5 to TRBJ2-5; no reliable D call. Trimming pared 5 bases from V and 5 bases from J, leaving 9 bases between. Germline-derived CDR1 and CDR2 are MNHEY and SVGAGI. The CDR3 has 12 residues. The CDR3 DNA reads as TGTGCCAGCAGTACCTCAACGGAGACCCAGTACTTC. Translation gives CASSTSTETQYF.

V usage is TRBV11-1 and J usage is TRBJ2-7, with no clear D. The germline gives CDR1 SGHAT, CDR2 FQDESV (reference sequence). This CDR3 is built from 12 residues. V lost 5 bases and J lost 5, with 10 bases in between. CDR3 DNA sequence: TGTGCCAGCAGCCGGACCACGAACGAGCAGTACTTC. It codes for CASSRTTNEQYF. The full variable domain, in which reference TRBV11-1 and TRBJ2-7 provide the parts outside the CDR3, is EAEVAQSPRYKITEKSQAVAFWCDPISGHATLYWYRQILGQGPELLVQFQDESVVDDSQLPKDRFSAERLKGVDSTLKIQPAELGDSAMYLCASSRTTNEQYFGPGTRLTVT.

This clone appeared once. This chain connects TRBV7-6 to TRBJ1-3; TRBD1 is a possible D gene (6 bases). Germline V gene sequence: CDR1 SGHVS, CDR2 FNYEAQ. Between the trimmed V and J ends, which lost 1 base and 0 bases, there was a span of 16 bases. This CDR3 has 18 amino acids. The CDR3 reads CASSLVPGDGGSGNTIYF. The CDR3 nucleotides read TGTGCCAGCAGCTTAGTGCCAGGGGATGGGGGCTCTGGAAACACCATATATTTT.

The gene calls are TRBV18 and TRBJ1-3; unclear D gene. Germline V lookup: CDR1 KGHSH, CDR2 LQKENI. This CDR3 has 14 residues. The V gene lost 3 bases and the J gene lost 0 bases, with 6 bases spanning the gap. The CDR3 nucleotides are TGTGCCAGCTCACCCGCAAGCTCTGGAAACACCATATATTTT. This encodes CASSPASSGNTIYF.

This chain connects TRBV4-1 to TRBJ2-7, with 14 positions matching TRBD2. The germline V gene has CDR1 MGHRA and CDR2 YSYEKL. The V segment lost 0 bases and the J segment 6 bases; nucleotides outside the gene matches: 7. This CDR3 is 17 amino acids long. The CDR3 DNA follows: TGCGCCAGCAGCCAAGAAGAGGGACTAGCGGGAGTGGGCGAGCAGTACTTC. Protein: CASSQEEGLAGVGEQYF.

This sequence joins TRBV28 and TRBJ1-2; D remains unclear. This CDR3 has 13 amino acids. In germline, CDR1 is MDHEN, CDR2 SYDVKM. V lost 0 bases to trimming and J lost 8 bases, with 10 bases between them. The CDR3 region is CASSLWSAGGYTF. CDR3 bases: TGTGCCAGCAGTTTATGGTCGGCCGGCGGCTACACCTTC.

There are many counts of this clone. The chain is built from TRBV5-4 and TRBJ1-6; D possibly corresponds to TRBD1 (6 bases). The V end was cut by 0 bases, the J end by 4 bases, with 11 bases between. The CDR3 extends over 16 amino acids. Germline assignment: CDR1 SGHNT and CDR2 YYREEE (reference sequence). The CDR3 coding sequence is TGTGCCAGCAGCTTGGATGGGGGGCGGTATAATTCACCCCTCCACTTT. It is translated as CASSLDGGRYNSPLHF.

This clone was found a few times. The rearrangement joins TRBV29-1 to TRBJ1-1; TRBD1 might be the D (6 bases). V was pared by 6 bases and J by 7 bases, with 9 bases between. The CDR3 runs 10 residues. The germline V gene encodes CDR1 SQVTM and CDR2 ANQGSEA. The CDR3 spells CSVDSDEAFF. The CDR3 nucleotides read TGCAGCGTGGACAGCGATGAAGCTTTCTTT.

V usage is TRBV9 and J usage is TRBJ2-3; D is uncertain. Per the germline V gene, CDR1 is SGDLS and CDR2 is YYNGEE. The CDR3 spans 14 residues. Deletions cut 0 bases from V and 3 bases from J, with 8 bases between. Here the CDR3 DNA reads TGTGCCAGCAGCGTAGATTCGTTTACAGATACGCAGTATTTT. Translated: CASSVDSFTDTQYF.

This chain's CDR3 is CASSLLQLAGGREETQYF. DNA for the CDR3: TGCGCCAGCAGTCTACTCCAACTAGCGGGGGGGCGGGAAGAGACCCAGTACTTC. The chain combines TRBV4-1 with TRBJ2-5; 13 nucleotides match TRBD2. Germline V gives CDR1 MGHRA, CDR2 YSYEKL. V trimming: 6 bases; J trimming: 3 bases; junction bases outside the gene matches: 13. There are 18 residues in the CDR3.

This chain joins TRBV7-8 and TRBJ2-7; tentatively, D is TRBD1 (7 bases). This CDR3 region has 15 residues. CDR1 is SGHVS and CDR2 is FQNEAQ in the germline V gene. Trimming cost V 8 bases and J 2 bases, with 19 bases left between them. The CDR3 loop reads CASSKPRDSPYEQYF. CDR3 in DNA: TGTGCCAGCTCAAAGCCGCGGGACAGTCCCTACGAGCAGTACTTC.

This clone has just one count. The V gene is TRBV27, the J gene TRBJ2-5, with 8 bases fitting TRBD2. V was clipped by 4 bases and J by 2 bases; unmatched bases: 12. The CDR3 loop spans 17 amino acids. Per the germline V gene, CDR1 is MNHEY and CDR2 is SMNVEV (reference sequence). For the CDR3, the DNA is TGTGCCAGCAGTTCTCCCGGGGGGGCGGGGGCGCAAGAGACCCAGTACTTC. Translating it yields CASSSPGGAGAQETQYF.

V is TRBV6-6 and J is TRBJ1-1; 7 bases align to TRBD1. There are 14 residues in the CDR3. Germline-derived CDR1 and CDR2 are MNHNY and SVGAGI (reference sequence). J lost 2 bases, V lost 5 bases, and 5 bases had no gene match. The CDR3 loop is CASSKGQTNTEAFF. Here the CDR3 DNA reads TGTGCCAGCAGTAAGGGACAGACCAACACTGAAGCTTTCTTT.

This chain uses TRBV2 with TRBJ1-5; D possibly corresponds to TRBD1 (5 bases). Germline values: CDR1 SNHLY, CDR2 FYNNEI. This CDR3 has 14 amino acids. Trimming pared 7 bases from V and 0 bases from J, leaving 10 bases between. CDR3 amino acids: CASTGLYSNQPQHF. As DNA, the CDR3 is TGTGCCAGCACGGGGCTCTATAGCAATCAGCCCCAGCATTTT.

This clone was recorded a few times. The J gene is TRBJ1-4, the V gene TRBV25-1; D gene ambiguous. The CDR3 loop spans 11 amino acids. Germline-derived CDR1 and CDR2 are MGHDK and SYGVNS. V lost 4 bases and J 8 bases, leaving 5 bases between the germline ends. Here the CDR3 DNA reads TGTGCCAGCAGTGTCACGGAAAAACTGTTTTTT. This encodes CASSVTEKLFF.

This rearrangement joins TRBV21-1 to TRBJ2-7. TRBV21-1 is labeled a pseudogene. The CDR3 is made up of 17 amino acids. The CDR3 DNA reads as TGTGCCAGCAGCAAAAAAAACGTCGGTAGGGTAGACTACGAGCAGTACTTC. Protein sequence: CASSKKNVGRVDYEQYF.

The chain links TRBV11-2 to TRBJ2-5; TRBD2 might be the D (6 bases). Per germline, CDR1 SGHAT and CDR2 FQNNGV. CDR3 size: 16 residues. Trimming removed 5 bases at V and 1 base at J, with 17 bases between. CDR3 sequence (DNA): TGTGCCAGCAGCCGCCGGGGCGGGGCAATCCAAGAGACCCAGTACTTC. Its protein is CASSRRGGAIQETQYF.

The CDR3: CASGLALYEQYF. The CDR3 DNA sequence: TGTGCTAGTGGTTTGGCCCTCTACGAGCAGTACTTC. The V call is TRBV12-5, the J call TRBJ2-7; D call uncertain. V was trimmed by 1 base and J by 3 bases, leaving 4 bases between them. The CDR3 loop spans 12 amino acids. Looked up from germline, CDR1 is LGHNT and CDR2 is FRNRAP.

The gene calls are TRBV5-6 and TRBJ1-1; D remains ambiguous. CDR1 is SGHDT, CDR2 YYEEEE, per germline. V was cut by 1 base and J by 2 bases, with 6 bases left in between. This CDR3 comprises 13 residues. CDR3 DNA: TGTGCCAGCAGCTTGACACCTAACACTGAAGCTTTCTTT. This translates into CASSLTPNTEAFF.